The subject of this entry is one T cell receptor (beta chain). The sample originates from a study of blood T cell repertoires in COVID-19. Whole-study context: Specimens from acute and convalescent COVID-19 originated in the United States, Italy and Spain. The cDNA or gDNA used as material had been derived from T cells, B-cell-depleted T cells, or PBMCs.

Profiled with immunoSEQ multiplex PCR; TCRdb holds only in-frame clones, not every one. The sample consists of approximately 100,000 clones, over 70% of them appearing once. CDR3 size: 13 residues. Germline assignment: CDR1 WNHNN and CDR2 SYGVQD (reference sequence). Trimming cost V 3 bases and J 8 bases; bases outside gene matches: 3. The material sequenced was peripheral blood. The chain is built from TRBV10-1 and TRBJ2-1; 8 bases match TRBD2. This sequence originates from a human donor in a cohort sampled during active or convalescent COVID-19. The CDR3: CASSDVGGDEQFF. CDR3 coding DNA: TGCGCCAGCAGTGATGTCGGGGGGGATGAGCAGTTCTTC.